This TCR beta chain was captured by sequencing in a study of PD-1 blockade in classical Hodgkin lymphoma. Whole-study findings and limits: Prior to therapy, complete responders displayed diversity much like that of newly diagnosed patients. The study reported lower baseline TCR diversity in newly diagnosed patients than in healthy donors.

CDR3 length: 15 amino acids. Germline CDR1 is SGDLS and CDR2 is YYNGEE. Between the trimmed V and J ends, which lost 0 bases and 4 bases, there was a span of 11 bases. Regarding time point: cycle 4 day 1 (C4D1), after 6 weeks of nivolumab. All patients relapsed after autologous stem cell transplantation, and brentuximab vedotin exposure varied. Magnetic negative selection served to purify CD4+ T cells out of PBMCs that had been thawed. Best overall response was complete response, partial response or progressive disease in these relapsed/refractory classical Hodgkin lymphoma patients. Turning to this clone: Its antigen is not identified.

Method: immunoSEQ multiplex PCR; TCRdb's copy keeps in-frame clones and lacks some. The sample records tens of thousands of clones, around 80% being singletons. The rearrangement joins TRBV9 to TRBJ2-1; tentative D call: TRBD1 (5 bases). The material sequenced was CD4+ T cells from blood, taken before the fourth cycle of nivolumab. This TCR was recovered from a human donor with classical Hodgkin lymphoma. The CDR3 nucleotides read TGTGCCAGCAGCGTAGCCCAGACAGCTTACAATGAGCAGTTCTTC. Protein product: CASSVAQTAYNEQFF.